One T cell receptor beta chain is described in this entry. In this sample, this clone turned up a few times. It has no known antigen specificity. There are no base qualities to consult, and no much larger clone falls within one base. This sample stems from a study of cytomegalovirus exposure and HLA in healthy donors (dated by TCRdb to 2016 to 2017). In terms of the full investigation: According to an earlier analysis of around 600 of the donors, some 170 million T cells yielded roughly 100 million unique TCR beta sequences and less than 300 Gb of sequence data. An early release that covered about 600 HLA-typed donors contained approximately 320 gigabases of sequencing data and 75 million to 100 million unique TCR sequences. Among the roughly 390 genotyped donors, about 83% belonged to the genetic ancestry cluster associated with self-reported Caucasian donors. The study aimed to test whether cataloging public T cell receptors could reveal signatures of past pathogen exposure. Using immunosequencing, the study profiled T cell repertoires from about 610 subjects and related those repertoires to cytomegalovirus serostatus. A separate validation cohort of approximately 130 different subjects was used in addition to the roughly 700-subject first cohort. The study combined high-throughput TCR immunosequencing, statistical association of individual TCRs with disease status, and machine learning to predict cytomegalovirus infection status. A later analysis re-examined previously published TCR beta repertoires from over 500 donors and added high-resolution HLA genotyping to investigate patterns of TCR occurrence. The later analysis used no new phenotypic data to find candidate immune exposures, relying instead on TCR beta sequences and their occurrence across donors. To decide whether each TCR beta V gene segment behaved as functional or pseudogenic, an earlier analysis of some 600 of the donors relied on high-throughput TCR beta sequencing. Donor age, sex, ethnicity and CMV serostatus were compiled together with the repertoire data. In a later genetic analysis, genome-wide SNP genotypes for about three fifths of the 666 donors were used, and that subset was treated as a discovery cohort. Every repertoire in the discovery cohort had been generated on one and the same sequencing platform. HLA typing covered class I and class II loci at four-digit resolution. The number of donors typed differed by locus, with roughly 629-640 for A, B, C, DRB1 and DQB1, more than 500 for DQA1, some 570 for DPA1, and some 450 for DPB1. Because of strong linkage in the cohort, roughly five DR-DQ haplotypes were treated as single units for association and clustering. Across 300 to 500 genotyped donors of the cohort, an average of about 240,000 unique TCR beta nucleotide sequences per donor were sequenced, and roughly a sixth of those sequences were non-productive.

Libraries were built with the immunoSEQ multiplex PCR assay. For the multiplex PCR, a mixture combining 60 forward primers for TCR Vbeta segments and 13 reverse primers for TCR Jbeta segments was used. The CDR3 region of rearranged TCR beta genes was amplified from genomic DNA by a multiplex PCR assay. On the Illumina HiSeq System, the amplified TCR beta libraries were sequenced as 87-base-pair reads. The paper's processing steps were these. A later analysis tallied approximately 87 million unique TCR beta chains across the 666 repertoires, and around 12 million of those chains were shared by two or more donors. A nearest-neighbor algorithm error-corrected the raw reads and collapsed the reads into unique sequences, merging closely related sequences to remove PCR and sequencing errors. To assign V, D and J gene segments, CDR3 sequences were aligned to IMGT reference sequences. For a sequence to be retained, at least a six-nucleotide match to both a V gene segment and a J gene segment was required. Rearrangements were called productive when the CDR3 lacked stop codons and stayed in frame with V and J; all others were non-productive. Following IMGT convention, CDR3 was defined as the stretch from the second conserved V-encoded cysteine to the conserved J-encoded phenylalanine. The earlier analysis of about 610 of the donors excluded any sequence lacking an unambiguous match to a single V gene segment. An earlier analysis of several hundred of the donors called V segments functional above 56.7% productive rearrangements and segregating when the between-donor standard deviation exceeded 5%. A statistical classification framework was built to diagnose cytomegalovirus status from the catalog of TCR beta chain sequences. In a later analysis, TCR nucleotide sequences were compared against IMGT/GENE-DB human TR gene sequences so that V and J genes could be assigned. Using the TCRdist pipeline, a later analysis assigned CDR3 sequences along with most-parsimonious VDJ recombination scenarios. In a later analysis, every TCR beta chain was defined by the combination of its CDR3 amino acid sequence and its V-gene family, and reads without a unique V-gene family were dropped. To address suspected cross-contamination and a sequencing artifact, a later analysis removed under 600 highly shared, low-generation-probability nucleotide sequences. For each public chain, a later analysis derived a clonal expansion index from normalized ranks of inferred template counts within each repertoire. In a later analysis, generation probabilities were computed using a VDJ recombination model fitted to out-of-frame rearrangements, and the results were checked against IGoR. Hypergeometric tests were used in a later analysis to score TCR-TCR, TCR-HLA and TCR-CMV co-occurrence, with a repertoire-size bias correction applied to the TCR pairs. To estimate false discovery rates, a later analysis permuted the HLA or CMV assignments 20 times. A later analysis grouped co-occurring TCRs with DBSCAN, adding TCRdist sequence similarity when clustering within HLA-allele-positive subsets. Co-occurrence clustering excluded repertoires with fewer than 30,000 or more than 120,000 public chains, plus five with anomalous nucleotide sharing. TCRdb took this table from immuneACCESS and kept in-frame rearrangements with V and J called. Such tables lack part of the clones; where checked against another copy, unresolved V genes explain under half of the gap, and the rest is unexplained. Clone size and V and J calls were adopted from that table, with D and trimming inferred from the DNA. In all, the sample holds around 90,000 clones, and less than 80% of those were seen once. The ten largest clones capture roughly 21% of the sample.

In total, roughly 670 healthy bone marrow donors made up the cohort. At the time of sampling, all cohort members were nominally healthy, though unrecorded immune exposures were likely present. The donor tested CMV seropositive, placing the donor among the approximately 290 seropositive members of the cohort. A peripheral blood sample was collected from each donor, and TCR beta sequencing was performed on peripheral blood mononuclear cells. Genomic DNA was extracted from the blood cell samples with the Qiagen DNeasy Blood Extraction Kit. General findings and caveats noted by the study authors: According to a later genetic analysis, donors in an Asian-associated ancestry cluster had fewer N-insertions in productive TCRs than the approximately 710-donor mean. The study gave a list of 150 to 200 TCR beta chains associated with cytomegalovirus. While some public TCRs were present in many individuals, most TCR sequences turned up only very rarely across donors. In both the original and validation cohorts, the classifier was reported to diagnose cytomegalovirus status with high specificity and sensitivity. Roughly uniform sequencing depth across donors was assumed in presence/absence analyses, although this assumption may not hold. According to the authors, the approach could potentially be generalized to other disease states and immunological phenotypes. For the cohort, immune exposure information was limited to CMV serostatus. A further reported finding was that TCR beta sequences accurately predicted the HLA-A and HLA-B alleles for most subjects in the first cohort. A group of highly shared sequence variants was considered likely to be a technical artifact of the sequencing pipeline. In an earlier analysis of about 550 of the donors, most TCR beta V segments were observed in productive rearrangements about 87% or about 30% of the time, broadly matching IMGT annotations. Some IMGT-functional V segments, including TRBV6-2 and TRBV6-3, could not be told apart with the 87-base-pair reads, so those segments were excluded. Most CMV-associated TCR beta chains appeared to be HLA-restricted in a later analysis, and the HLA associations seemed to be driven largely by CMV exposure. Only TCR beta chains were sequenced in this cohort, and the absence of alpha or paired-chain data limited detectable features. Assigning TCR associations to individual alleles was difficult when HLA alleles, especially DR and DQ, strongly co-occurred. An association between a missense DCLRE1C variant and V-gene and J-gene trimming of TCR beta chains was found in a later genetic analysis and replicated in an independent cohort. In a later analysis, the rate of TCR association differed among HLA loci, with DRB1 alleles having the most associated TCRs and HLA-C alleles having the fewest. In vitro tests confirmed that three of the cytomegalovirus-associated TCR beta chains recognize cytomegalovirus antigens. The earlier analysis of 450 to 700 of the donors excluded some 15 rarely observed V segments, including chromosome 9 orphons, because counts were too low. Correlated functional status among segregating V segments might be attributable to linkage disequilibrium, but an unknown experimental factor could not be ruled out. According to a later analysis, parvovirus B19, influenza, CMV and Epstein-Barr virus appeared linked to several top co-occurrence clusters. A later analysis found that HLA-associated TCR beta chains were more clonally expanded and had lower generation probabilities than equally common non-associated chains. Because some donors lacked HLA typing at each locus, the association tests relied only on the typed subset. A later analysis associated 16,951 TCR beta sequences with specific HLA alleles at a false discovery rate of 0.05.

V is trimmed back by 3 bases and J by 1 base, and the junction contains 13 bases that no gene match accounts for. Based on the germline V gene, the CDR1 and CDR2 sequences are SGHRS and YFSETQ. Measured from the cysteine to the phenylalanine, the CDR3 is 17 residues long. The CDR3 DNA has 51 bases and is translated from base 1. This receptor was obtained from a woman between 45 and 65 years old in good health and CMV-seropositive. Input material: PBMCs. The chain uses TRBV5-1 and TRBJ2-7; TRBD1 aligns with 7 central bases. The nucleotides are TGCGCCAGCAGCTACCTCCTACGGACAGGAAGATCCTACGAGCAGTACTTC. Its coded protein is CASSYLLRTGRSYEQYF.